Below are 24 T cell receptor beta chains sequenced from a single sample in a study of blood T cell repertoires in COVID-19. Some clones are missing from TCRdb's copy, which holds only in-frame ones; the method was immunoSEQ multiplex PCR. The profile shows roughly 180,000 clones, roughly 76% of them singletons. The sequenced material came from peripheral blood. Receptor source: a woman aged 40 to 50 with COVID-19, enrolled during active disease.

The chain is built from TRBV5-1 and TRBJ2-3; weak D call: TRBD2 (6 bases). There are 15 residues in the CDR3. The V gene lost 4 bases and the J gene lost 4 bases, with 16 bases spanning the gap. The germline V gene encodes CDR1 SGHRS and CDR2 YFSETQ. The CDR3 is CASSQAGPAADTQYF. In nucleotides, the CDR3 is TGCGCCAGCAGCCAAGCGGGTCCCGCCGCAGATACGCAGTATTTT.

The genes are TRBV5-1 and TRBJ2-5; 7 nucleotides line up with TRBD2. J was trimmed by 7 bases and V by 2 bases; bases with no gene match: 11. CDR1 is SGHRS and CDR2 is YFSETQ in the germline V gene. The CDR3 consists of 15 residues. Written as DNA, the CDR3 is TGCGCCAGCAGCTTTGTGGGAGGGGACGGTGGGACCCAGTACTTC. Residues: CASSFVGGDGGTQYF. Using reference TRBV5-1 and TRBJ2-5 for the parts outside the CDR3, the full variable domain is KAGVTQTPRYLIKTRGQQVTLSCSPISGHRSVSWYQQTPGQGLQFLFEYFSETQRNKGNFPGRFSGRQFSNSRSEMNVSTLELGDSALYLCASSFVGGDGGTQYFGPGTRLLVL.

In this sample, this clone turned up once. V gene TRBV30 combines with J gene TRBJ1-5; 10 bases fit TRBD1. V shed 3 bases, J shed 1 base, and the junction held 3 bases outside the gene matches. The CDR3 is 15 residues long. CDR1 GTSNPN and CDR2 SVGIG come from the germline V gene (reference sequence). CDR3 amino acids: CAWRSGQGSNQPQHF. CDR3 DNA sequence: TGTGCCTGGAGATCGGGACAGGGGAGCAATCAGCCCCAGCATTTT.

This rearrangement joins TRBV19 to TRBJ1-1; unclear D gene. CDR3 length: 14 residues. V dropped 2 bases and J dropped 0 bases, with 7 bases sitting between them. Germline V lookup: CDR1 LNHDA, CDR2 SQIVND (reference sequence). The CDR3 region is CASSINRMNTEAFF. In DNA, the CDR3 is TGTGCCAGTAGTATAAACAGAATGAACACTGAAGCTTTCTTT.

This chain links TRBV7-9 with TRBJ2-7; D call uncertain. The germline CDR1 and CDR2 sequences are SEHNR and FQNEAQ (reference sequence). The CDR3 is made up of 12 amino acids. The ends were cut back, 6 bases at V and 7 bases at J, with 13 bases in the middle. CDR3 nucleotide sequence: TGTGCCAGCAGTTCTCATGGCCATGAGCAGTACTTC. It is translated as CASSSHGHEQYF.

The chain combines TRBV9 with TRBJ2-7, with 14 bases that match TRBD2. The CDR3 loop spans 15 amino acids. Germline trimming cut 3 bases from V and 4 bases from J; bases unmatched to any gene: 3. Germline CDR1 reads SGDLS; CDR2 reads YYNGEE. The CDR3 sequence is CASSEGTSGSYEQYF. The DNA of the CDR3 is TGTGCCAGCAGCGAGGGGACTAGCGGGAGTTACGAGCAGTACTTC.

This clone was detected many times. The chain combines TRBV18 with TRBJ2-2; 10 bases are a match to TRBD2. The ends lost 3 bases at V and 4 bases at J; junction bases unmatched: 5. The germline V gene has CDR1 KGHSH and CDR2 LQKENI. The CDR3 has 16 amino acids. CDR3 DNA: TGTGCCAGCTCACCTCCCAAGCGGGGGGGCACCGGGGAGCTGTTTTTT. Encoded protein: CASSPPKRGGTGELFF.

This chain connects TRBV6-5 to TRBJ2-7; 8 bases are a match to TRBD2. V was clipped by 8 bases and J by 4 bases; unmatched bases: 7. Germline CDR1 and CDR2: MNHEY and SVGAGI. The length of the CDR3 is 13 residues. This chain's CDR3 is CASARLANYEQYF. The CDR3 DNA follows: TGTGCCAGCGCACGACTAGCGAATTACGAGCAGTACTTC.

V and J are TRBV11-3 and TRBJ1-1, with D unclear. Germline V gives CDR1 SGHNT, CDR2 YENEEA. The CDR3 runs 13 residues. With 0 bases removed from V and 1 base from J, the gap between germline ends came to 3 bases. CDR3 sequence: CASSLDGNTEAFF. The CDR3 DNA follows: TGTGCCAGCAGCTTAGACGGGAACACTGAAGCTTTCTTT.

The rearrangement joins TRBV14 to TRBJ2-2; the D is unclear. CDR3 length: 20 residues. Germline assignment: CDR1 SGHDN and CDR2 FVKESK. V lost 0 bases and J lost 1, with 21 bases in between. This CDR3 reads CASSQDPLDPYLENTGELFF. The CDR3 nucleotides are TGTGCCAGCAGCCAAGATCCCCTAGACCCGTACCTTGAGAACACCGGGGAGCTGTTTTTT.

The chain carries TRBV5-1 and TRBJ2-1; possible D gene TRBD2, 5 bases. The germline V and J ends were trimmed by 1 base and 0 bases, with 14 bases remaining between them. The CDR3 covers 17 residues. Germline values: CDR1 SGHRS, CDR2 YFSETQ. The CDR3 DNA reads TGCGCCAGCAGCTTGAAGGTTGCTAGCAGCTCCTACAATGAGCAGTTCTTC. Translated: CASSLKVASSSYNEQFF.

The V and J genes are TRBV15 and TRBJ2-5; a weak D match, TRBD1 (6 bases). The CDR3 extends over 16 amino acids. Trimming took off 5 bases at V and 2 bases at J, with 18 bases between the two ends. Germline lookup yields CDR1 LNHNV and CDR2 YYDKDF (reference sequence). CDR3 residues: CATSRGKGEIQETQYF. As DNA, the CDR3 is TGTGCCACCAGCCGAGGGAAGGGGGAGATTCAAGAGACCCAGTACTTC.

This clone was observed a single time. J is TRBJ2-7 and V is TRBV12-2; the table names TRBD1, a call not compared with the DNA. TRBV12-2 is labeled a pseudogene. The CDR3 is made up of 15 amino acids. The chain's CDR3 is CASRVMGQGAHEQYF. In DNA form, the CDR3 reads TGTGCAAGTCGCGTAATGGGACAGGGGGCCCACGAGCAGTACTTC.

The chain couples TRBV15 to TRBJ1-6; the D is unclear. CDR1 is LNHNV and CDR2 is YYDKDF in the germline V gene (reference sequence). Trimming left V 8 bases short and J 5 bases short, with 10 bases between. CDR3 length equals 13 residues. The CDR3 DNA follows: TGTGCCACCGCAACTCCCAATAATTCACCCCTCCACTTT. It specifies CATATPNNSPLHF.

The rearrangement joins TRBV19 to TRBJ1-2, with D perhaps matching TRBD1 (6 bases). The CDR3 extends over 18 amino acids. Germline CDR1 reads LNHDA; CDR2 reads SQIVND (reference sequence). Trimming left V 3 bases short and J 4 bases short, with 24 bases between. The CDR3 bases are TGTGCCAGTAGTATCTCTGGGGACATCACATTATCACGCTATGGCTACACCTTC. This sequence encodes CASSISGDITLSRYGYTF.

The chain carries TRBV27 and TRBJ2-4, with 7 positions matching TRBD1. This CDR3 is built from 14 residues. CDR1 is MNHEY and CDR2 is SMNVEV in the germline V gene (reference sequence). V shed 5 bases and J 8 bases; nucleotides not matched to a gene: 9. The CDR3 loop is CASSETGVVDIQYF. Here the CDR3 DNA reads TGTGCCAGCAGTGAAACAGGGGTGGTAGACATTCAGTACTTC.

This chain links TRBV5-6 with TRBJ2-1, with 14 nucleotides matching TRBD2. The CDR3 runs to 16 residues. CDR1 and CDR2 (germline): SGHDT, YYEEEE. Losses at the gene ends were 4 bases for V and 9 bases for J; bases not matched to a gene: 9. DNA for the CDR3: TGTGCCAGCAGCGCGACGGGACTAGCGGGAGAGGCTGAGCAGTTCTTC. This sequence encodes CASSATGLAGEAEQFF.

This clone was counted a single time. The V and J genes are TRBV4-1 and TRBJ2-5, with TRBD1 identical over 8 bases. V dropped 0 bases and J dropped 7; count of bases not matched to a gene: 16. Germline values: CDR1 MGHRA, CDR2 YSYEKL. This CDR3 spans 18 amino acids. The CDR3: CASSQEPLTGGPLGTQYF. CDR3 DNA sequence: TGCGCCAGCAGCCAAGAACCCCTTACAGGGGGACCCCTTGGGACCCAGTACTTC.

This chain joins TRBV28 and TRBJ2-7, with D unclear. The V gene's germline CDR1 is MDHEN and CDR2 SYDVKM. Trimming cost V 5 bases and J 3 bases, with 5 bases left between them. The CDR3 runs 11 residues. CDR3 residues: CASSIYYEQYF. CDR3 nucleotide sequence: TGTGCCAGCAGTATCTACTACGAGCAGTACTTC. Based on the CDR3 plus reference TRBV28 and TRBJ2-7, the full variable domain is DVKVTQSSRYLVKRTGEKVFLECVQDMDHENMFWYRQDPGLGLRLIYFSYDVKMKEKGDIPEGYSVSREKKERFSLILESASTNQTSMYLCASSIYYEQYFGPGTRLTVT.

V gene TRBV30 combines with J gene TRBJ1-6, with 9 positions matching TRBD1. The length of the CDR3 is 15 residues. V was clipped by 2 bases and J by 7 bases; unmatched bases: 6. Germline V gene sequence: CDR1 GTSNPN, CDR2 SVGIG (reference sequence). For the CDR3, the DNA is TGTGCCTGGAGTCACCGGGACAGGGTAAATTCACCCCTCCACTTT. Translated, it gives CAWSHRDRVNSPLHF.

The chain couples TRBV12-3 or TRBV12-4 to TRBJ2-1, with D uncertain. The CDR3 totals 11 residues. Trimming removed 6 bases from V and 7 bases from J, with 7 bases in between. As DNA, the CDR3 is TGTGCCAGCAGGAAGCGTAATGAGCAGTTCTTC. This encodes CASRKRNEQFF.

The CDR3: CASSHDIYGAGFIYEQYV. The CDR3 nucleotides read TGTGCCAGCAGCCACGATATCTATGGGGCTGGCTTTATCTACGAGCAGTACGTC. This chain links TRBV11-3 with TRBJ2-7; a possible D gene is TRBD1 (5 bases). Germline CDR1 and CDR2: SGHNT and YENEEA. V lost 5 bases to trimming and J lost 3 bases, with 26 bases between them. The CDR3 extends over 18 amino acids.

The chain links TRBV4-2 to TRBJ2-1; 9 bases match TRBD2. Trimming at V came to 1 base and at J to 7 bases, leaving 14 bases not matched to a gene. This CDR3 is built from 18 residues. Germline V gene lookup returns CDR1 LGHNA and CDR2 YNFKEQ. This CDR3 is CASSQGLGGGGASNEQFF. The CDR3 DNA reads as TGTGCCAGCAGCCAAGGGCTTGGGGGCGGGGGGGCTAGTAATGAGCAGTTCTTC.

The chain combines TRBV27 with TRBJ2-3; 8 nucleotides match TRBD2. This CDR3 contains 14 residues. V was clipped by 6 bases and J by 2 bases; unmatched bases: 4. Germline V gene sequence: CDR1 MNHEY, CDR2 SMNVEV (reference sequence). CDR3 region: CASRTSEPTDTQYF. The DNA of the CDR3 is TGTGCCAGCAGGACTAGCGAACCCACAGATACGCAGTATTTT.